This TCR beta chain derives from a study of OX40 agonist ivuxolimab in advanced cancers. Study results and caveats: Clonal expansion was seen in CD4+ and CD8+ blood T cells by week 6 at 0.1 to 3.0 mg/kg. More expanded clones were seen, on average, in CD8+ T cells than in CD4+.

Germline V CDR1 and CDR2: SGHRS, YFSETQ. The J segment lost 4 bases and the V segment lost 4 bases, leaving 6 bases of the junction unmatched. This CDR3 has 15 amino acids. Only in-frame clones appear in the TCRdb table, and some are missing; sequencing was by immunoSEQ multiplex PCR. This repertoire shows about 82,000 clones, around 90% found once; its top ten account for 0.65% to 0.95%. With regard to this clone: Its specificity is unknown.

Sequencing used CD4+ or CD8+ T cells sorted from blood, obtained in a trial of the OX40 agonist ivuxolimab. The chain employs TRBV5-1 and TRBJ1-5; 9 positions agree with TRBD1. The receptor was derived from an adult with an advanced solid tumor such as melanoma, head and neck, liver or kidney cancer. CDR3 sequence reads: CASSITGGANQPQHF. The DNA of the CDR3 is TGCGCCAGCAGCATTACAGGGGGCGCTAATCAGCCCCAGCATTTT.